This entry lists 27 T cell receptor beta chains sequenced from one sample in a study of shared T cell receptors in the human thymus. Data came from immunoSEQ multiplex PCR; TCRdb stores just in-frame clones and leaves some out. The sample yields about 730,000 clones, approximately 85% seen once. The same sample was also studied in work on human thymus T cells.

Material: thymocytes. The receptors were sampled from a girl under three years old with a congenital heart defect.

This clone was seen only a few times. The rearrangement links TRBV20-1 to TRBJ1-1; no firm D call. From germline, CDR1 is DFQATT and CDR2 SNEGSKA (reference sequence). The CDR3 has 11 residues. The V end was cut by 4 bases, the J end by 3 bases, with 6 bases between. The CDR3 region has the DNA TGCAGTGCTAACAGTGACACTGAAGCTTTCTTT. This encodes CSANSDTEAFF.

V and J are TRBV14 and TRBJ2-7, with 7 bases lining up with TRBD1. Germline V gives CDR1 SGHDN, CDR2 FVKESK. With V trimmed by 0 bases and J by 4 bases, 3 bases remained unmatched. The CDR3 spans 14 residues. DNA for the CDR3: TGTGCCAGCAGCCAAGATAGCAGGGGGTACGAGCAGTACTTC. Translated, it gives CASSQDSRGYEQYF.

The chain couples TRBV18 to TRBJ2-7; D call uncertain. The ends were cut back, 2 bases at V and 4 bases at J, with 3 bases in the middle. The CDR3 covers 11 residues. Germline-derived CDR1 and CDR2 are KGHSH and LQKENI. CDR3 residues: CASSPEYEQYF. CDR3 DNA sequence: TGTGCCAGCTCACCAGAGTACGAGCAGTACTTC.

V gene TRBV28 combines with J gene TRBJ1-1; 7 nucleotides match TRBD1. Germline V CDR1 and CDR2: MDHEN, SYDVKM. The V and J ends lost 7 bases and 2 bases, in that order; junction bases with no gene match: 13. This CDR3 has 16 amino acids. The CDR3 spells CASTLLEDRSNTEAFF. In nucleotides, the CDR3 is TGTGCCAGCACCCTCCTGGAGGACAGGAGTAACACTGAAGCTTTCTTT.

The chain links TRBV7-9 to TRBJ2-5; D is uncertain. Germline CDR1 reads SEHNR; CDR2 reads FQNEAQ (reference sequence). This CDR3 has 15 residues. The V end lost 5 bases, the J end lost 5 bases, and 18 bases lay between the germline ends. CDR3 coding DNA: TGTGCCAGCAGCAAAAGACAAACCATCACGGAGACCCAGTACTTC. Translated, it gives CASSKRQTITETQYF.

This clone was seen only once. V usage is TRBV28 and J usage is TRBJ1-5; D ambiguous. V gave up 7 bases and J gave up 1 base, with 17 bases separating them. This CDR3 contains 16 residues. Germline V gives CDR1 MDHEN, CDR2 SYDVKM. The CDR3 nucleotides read TGTGCCAGCACCCCCCGGGATACTTCAAGCAATCAGCCCCAGCATTTT. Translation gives CASTPRDTSSNQPQHF. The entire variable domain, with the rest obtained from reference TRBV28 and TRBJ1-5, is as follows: DVKVTQSSRYLVKRTGEKVFLECVQDMDHENMFWYRQDPGLGLRLIYFSYDVKMKEKGDIPEGYSVSREKKERFSLILESASTNQTSMYLCASTPRDTSSNQPQHFGDGTRLSIL.

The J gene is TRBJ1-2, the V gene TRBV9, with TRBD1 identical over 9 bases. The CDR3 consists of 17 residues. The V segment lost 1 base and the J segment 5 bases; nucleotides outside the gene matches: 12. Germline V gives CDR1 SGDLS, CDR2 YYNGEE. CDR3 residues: CASSVYPNYRGPYGYTF. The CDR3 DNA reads TGTGCCAGCAGCGTATACCCAAACTACAGGGGGCCTTATGGCTACACCTTC.

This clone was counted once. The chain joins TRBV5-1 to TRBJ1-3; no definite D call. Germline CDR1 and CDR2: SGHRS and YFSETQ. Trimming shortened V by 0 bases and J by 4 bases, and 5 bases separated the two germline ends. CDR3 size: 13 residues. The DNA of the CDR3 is TGCGCCAGCAGCTTGGGGCCCGGAAACACCATATATTTT. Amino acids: CASSLGPGNTIYF.

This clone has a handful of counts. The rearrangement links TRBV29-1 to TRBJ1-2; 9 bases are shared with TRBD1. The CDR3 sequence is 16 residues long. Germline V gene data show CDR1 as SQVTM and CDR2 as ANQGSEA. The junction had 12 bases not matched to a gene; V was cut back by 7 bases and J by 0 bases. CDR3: CSASKGQGRSNYGYTF. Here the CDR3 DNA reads TGCAGCGCTAGTAAAGGACAGGGGAGGTCTAACTATGGCTACACCTTC.

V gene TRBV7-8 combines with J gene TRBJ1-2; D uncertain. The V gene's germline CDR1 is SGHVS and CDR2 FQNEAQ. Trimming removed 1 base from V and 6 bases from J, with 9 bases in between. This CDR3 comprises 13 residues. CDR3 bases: TGTGCCAGCAGCTTAGTCCACAGCAATGGCTACACCTTC. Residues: CASSLVHSNGYTF.

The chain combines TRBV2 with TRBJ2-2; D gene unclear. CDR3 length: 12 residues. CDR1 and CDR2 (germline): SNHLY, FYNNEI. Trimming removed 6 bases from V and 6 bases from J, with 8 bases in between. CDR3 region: CASSGAAGELFF. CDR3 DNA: TGTGCCAGCAGCGGAGCAGCCGGGGAGCTGTTTTTT. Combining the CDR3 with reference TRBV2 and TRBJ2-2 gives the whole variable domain EPEVTQTPSHQVTQMGQEVILRCVPISNHLYFYWYRQILGQKVEFLVSFYNNEISEKSEIFDDQFSVERPDGSNFTLKIRSTKLEDSAMYFCASSGAAGELFFGEGSRLTVL.

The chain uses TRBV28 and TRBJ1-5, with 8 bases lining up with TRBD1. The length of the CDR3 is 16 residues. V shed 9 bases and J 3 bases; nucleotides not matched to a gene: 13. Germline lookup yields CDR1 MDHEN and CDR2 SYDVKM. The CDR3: CARTLAGTGNNQPQHF. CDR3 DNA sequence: TGTGCCAGGACCCTAGCCGGGACAGGAAACAATCAGCCCCAGCATTTT. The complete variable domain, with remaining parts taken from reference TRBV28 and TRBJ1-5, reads DVKVTQSSRYLVKRTGEKVFLECVQDMDHENMFWYRQDPGLGLRLIYFSYDVKMKEKGDIPEGYSVSREKKERFSLILESASTNQTSMYLCARTLAGTGNNQPQHFGDGTRLSIL.

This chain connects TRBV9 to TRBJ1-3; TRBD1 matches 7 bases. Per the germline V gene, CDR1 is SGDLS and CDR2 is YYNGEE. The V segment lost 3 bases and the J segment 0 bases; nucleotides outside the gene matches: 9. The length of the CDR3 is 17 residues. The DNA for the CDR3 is TGTGCCAGCAGCGCCTCCTCGGACAGGCCCTCTGGAAACACCATATATTTT. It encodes CASSASSDRPSGNTIYF.

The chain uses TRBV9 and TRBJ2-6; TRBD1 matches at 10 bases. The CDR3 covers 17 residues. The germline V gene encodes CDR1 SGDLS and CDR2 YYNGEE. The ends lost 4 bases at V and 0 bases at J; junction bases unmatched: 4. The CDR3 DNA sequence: TGTGCCAGCAGCCCGCGGGACAGGGGCTCTGGGGCCAACGTCCTGACTTTC. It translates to CASSPRDRGSGANVLTF.

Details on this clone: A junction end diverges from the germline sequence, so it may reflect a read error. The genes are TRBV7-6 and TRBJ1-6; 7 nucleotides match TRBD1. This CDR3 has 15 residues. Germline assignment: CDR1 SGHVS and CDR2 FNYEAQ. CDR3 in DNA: TGTGCCAGCAGCTTCTCCGGGACAGAGAATTCACCCCTCCCCTTT. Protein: CASSFSGTENSPLPF.

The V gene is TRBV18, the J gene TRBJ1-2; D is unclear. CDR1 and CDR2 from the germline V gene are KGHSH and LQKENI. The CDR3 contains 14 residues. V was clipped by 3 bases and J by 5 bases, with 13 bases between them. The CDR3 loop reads CASSPRGCRYGYTF. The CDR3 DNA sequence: TGTGCCAGCTCACCCCGAGGGTGCCGGTATGGCTACACCTTC.

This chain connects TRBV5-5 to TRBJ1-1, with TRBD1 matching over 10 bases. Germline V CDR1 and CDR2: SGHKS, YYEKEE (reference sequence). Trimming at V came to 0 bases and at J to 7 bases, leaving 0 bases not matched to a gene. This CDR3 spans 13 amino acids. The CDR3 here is CASSLGDRGEAFF. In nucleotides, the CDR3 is TGTGCCAGCAGCTTGGGGGACAGGGGTGAAGCTTTCTTT.

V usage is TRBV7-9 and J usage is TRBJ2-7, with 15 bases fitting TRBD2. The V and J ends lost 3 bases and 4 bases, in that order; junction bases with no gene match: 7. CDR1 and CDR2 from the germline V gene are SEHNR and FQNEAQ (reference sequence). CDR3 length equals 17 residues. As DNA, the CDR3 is TGTGCCAGCAGCTTGACCTCCGGACTAGCGGGGGGGTACGAGCAGTACTTC. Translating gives CASSLTSGLAGGYEQYF.

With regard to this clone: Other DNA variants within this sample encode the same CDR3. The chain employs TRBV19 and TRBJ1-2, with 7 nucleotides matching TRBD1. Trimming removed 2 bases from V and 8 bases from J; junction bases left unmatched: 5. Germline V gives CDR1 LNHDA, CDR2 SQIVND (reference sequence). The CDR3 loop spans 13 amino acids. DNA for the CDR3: TGTGCCAGTAGTATACGACAGGGAGGCGGCTACACCTTC. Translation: CASSIRQGGGYTF.

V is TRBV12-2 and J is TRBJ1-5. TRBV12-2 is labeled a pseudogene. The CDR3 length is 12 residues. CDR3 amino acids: CASRTGDQPQHF. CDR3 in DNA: TGTGCAAGTCGCACGGGGGATCAGCCCCAGCATTTT.

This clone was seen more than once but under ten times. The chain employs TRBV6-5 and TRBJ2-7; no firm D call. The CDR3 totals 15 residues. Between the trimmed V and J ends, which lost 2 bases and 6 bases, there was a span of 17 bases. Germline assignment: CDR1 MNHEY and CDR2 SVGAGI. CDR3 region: CASSYAKRTVCEQYF. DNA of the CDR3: TGTGCCAGCAGTTACGCGAAGCGTACTGTCTGCGAGCAGTACTTC.

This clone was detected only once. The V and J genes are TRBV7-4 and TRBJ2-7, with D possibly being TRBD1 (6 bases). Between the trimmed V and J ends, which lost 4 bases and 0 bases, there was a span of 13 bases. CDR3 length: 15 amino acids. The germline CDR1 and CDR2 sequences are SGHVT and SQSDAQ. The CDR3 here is CASSYTRGNSYEQYF. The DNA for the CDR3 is TGTGCCAGCAGCTACACCAGGGGTAACTCCTACGAGCAGTACTTC. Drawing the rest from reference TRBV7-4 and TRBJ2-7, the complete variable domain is GAGVSQSPRYKVAKRGRDVALRCDSISGHVTLYWYRQTLGQGSEVLTYSQSDAQRDKSGRPSGRFSAERPERSVSTLKIQRTEQGDSAVYLCASSYTRGNSYEQYFGPGTRLTVT.

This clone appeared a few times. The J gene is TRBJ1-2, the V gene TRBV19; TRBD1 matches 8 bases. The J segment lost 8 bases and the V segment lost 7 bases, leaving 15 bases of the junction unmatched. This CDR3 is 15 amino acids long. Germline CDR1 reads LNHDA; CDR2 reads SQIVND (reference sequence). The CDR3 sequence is CASNPLMDRVYGYTF. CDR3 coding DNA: TGTGCCAGTAACCCATTAATGGACAGGGTATACGGCTACACCTTC.

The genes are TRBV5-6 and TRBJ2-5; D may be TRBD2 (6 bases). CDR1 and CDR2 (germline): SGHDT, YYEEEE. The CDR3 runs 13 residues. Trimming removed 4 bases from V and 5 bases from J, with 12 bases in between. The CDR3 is CASSPGVGETQYF. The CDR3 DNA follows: TGTGCCAGCAGCCCGGGGGTTGGGGAGACCCAGTACTTC.

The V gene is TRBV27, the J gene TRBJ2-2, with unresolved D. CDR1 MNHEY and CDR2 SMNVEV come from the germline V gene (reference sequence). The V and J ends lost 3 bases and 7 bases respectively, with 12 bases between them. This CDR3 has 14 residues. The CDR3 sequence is CASSLMSEHGELFF. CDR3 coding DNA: TGTGCCAGCAGTTTGATGAGCGAACACGGGGAGCTGTTTTTT.

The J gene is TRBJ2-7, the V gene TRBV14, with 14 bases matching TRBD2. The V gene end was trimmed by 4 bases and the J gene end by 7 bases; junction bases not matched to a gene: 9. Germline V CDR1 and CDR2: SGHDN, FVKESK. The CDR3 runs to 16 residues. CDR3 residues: CASSLGTSGGRGEQYF. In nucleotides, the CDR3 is TGTGCCAGCAGCCTCGGGACTAGCGGGGGACGAGGGGAGCAGTACTTC. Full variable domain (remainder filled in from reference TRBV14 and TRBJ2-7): EAGVTQFPSHSVIEKGQTVTLRCDPISGHDNLYWYRRVMGKEIKFLLHFVKESKQDESGMPNNRFLAERTGGTYSTLKVQPAELEDSGVYFCASSLGTSGGRGEQYFGPGTRLTVT.

The CDR3 nucleotides read TGTGCCTGGGACAGGGGAACTAATGAAAAACTGTTTTTT. Its protein is CAWDRGTNEKLFF. This chain joins TRBV30 and TRBJ1-4; 8 bases are a match to TRBD1. V shed 5 bases and J 1 base; nucleotides not matched to a gene: 0. The V gene's germline CDR1 is GTSNPN and CDR2 SVGIG (reference sequence). The CDR3 loop spans 13 amino acids.